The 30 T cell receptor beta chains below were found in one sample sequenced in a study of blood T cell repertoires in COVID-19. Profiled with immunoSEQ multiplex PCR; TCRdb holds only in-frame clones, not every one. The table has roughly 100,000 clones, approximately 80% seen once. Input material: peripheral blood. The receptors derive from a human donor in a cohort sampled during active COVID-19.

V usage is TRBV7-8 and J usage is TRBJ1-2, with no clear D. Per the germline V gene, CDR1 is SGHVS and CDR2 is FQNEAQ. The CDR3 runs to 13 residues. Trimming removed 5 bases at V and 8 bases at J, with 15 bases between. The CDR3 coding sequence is TGTGCCAGCAGCCAGAGGGTTTGGGAAGGCTACACCTTC. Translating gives CASSQRVWEGYTF.

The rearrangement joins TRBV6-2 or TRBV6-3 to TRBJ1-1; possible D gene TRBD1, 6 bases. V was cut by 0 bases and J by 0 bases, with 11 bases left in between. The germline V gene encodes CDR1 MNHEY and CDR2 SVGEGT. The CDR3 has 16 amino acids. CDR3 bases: TGTGCCAGCAGTTACTCGCAGGGGATCTTGAACACTGAAGCTTTCTTT. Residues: CASSYSQGILNTEAFF.

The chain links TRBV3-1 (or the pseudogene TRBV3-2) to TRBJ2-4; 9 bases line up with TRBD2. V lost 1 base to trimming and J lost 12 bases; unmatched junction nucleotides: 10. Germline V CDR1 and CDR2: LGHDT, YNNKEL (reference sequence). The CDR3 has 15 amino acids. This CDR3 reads CASSQVTLAGGPQYF. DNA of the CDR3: TGTGCCAGCAGCCAAGTTACACTAGCGGGTGGACCTCAGTACTTC.

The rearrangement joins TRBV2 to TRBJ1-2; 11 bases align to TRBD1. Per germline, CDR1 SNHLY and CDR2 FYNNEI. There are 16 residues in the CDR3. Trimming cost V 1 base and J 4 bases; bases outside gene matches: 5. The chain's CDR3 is CASSEGTGGEGYGYTF. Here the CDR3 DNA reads TGTGCCAGCAGTGAAGGGACAGGGGGCGAGGGCTATGGCTACACCTTC.

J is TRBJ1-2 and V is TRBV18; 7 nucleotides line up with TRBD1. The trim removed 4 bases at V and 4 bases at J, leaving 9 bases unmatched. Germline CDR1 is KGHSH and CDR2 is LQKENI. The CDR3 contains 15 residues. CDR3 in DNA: TGTGCCAGCTCACAGGGGCAGGGACAGCTCTATGGCTACACCTTC. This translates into CASSQGQGQLYGYTF.

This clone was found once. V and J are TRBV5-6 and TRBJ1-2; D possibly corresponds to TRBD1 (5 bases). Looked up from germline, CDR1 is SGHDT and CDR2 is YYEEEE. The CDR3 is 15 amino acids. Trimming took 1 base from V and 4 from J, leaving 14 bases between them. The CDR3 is CASSLSAGYGYGYTF. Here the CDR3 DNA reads TGTGCCAGCAGCTTGTCTGCAGGGTACGGCTATGGCTACACCTTC.

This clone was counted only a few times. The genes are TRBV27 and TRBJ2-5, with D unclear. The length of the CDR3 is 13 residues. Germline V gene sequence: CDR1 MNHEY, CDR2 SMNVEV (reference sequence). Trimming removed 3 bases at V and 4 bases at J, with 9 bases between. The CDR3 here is CASSFSWRETQYF. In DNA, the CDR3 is TGTGCCAGCAGTTTTAGCTGGAGAGAGACCCAGTACTTC.

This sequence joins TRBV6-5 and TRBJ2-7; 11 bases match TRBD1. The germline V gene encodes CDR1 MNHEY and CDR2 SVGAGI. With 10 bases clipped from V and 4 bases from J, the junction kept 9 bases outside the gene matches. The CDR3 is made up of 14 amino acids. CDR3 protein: CATTLGQGAYEQYF. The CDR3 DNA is TGTGCCACGACGCTCGGACAGGGGGCGTACGAGCAGTACTTC.

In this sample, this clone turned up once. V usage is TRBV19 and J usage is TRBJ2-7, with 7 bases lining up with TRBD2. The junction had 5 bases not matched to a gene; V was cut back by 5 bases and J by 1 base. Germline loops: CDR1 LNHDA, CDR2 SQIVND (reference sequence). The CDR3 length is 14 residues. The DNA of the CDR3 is TGTGCCAGTAGTTTCACCGGGGGGTCCTACGAGCAGTACTTC. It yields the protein CASSFTGGSYEQYF.

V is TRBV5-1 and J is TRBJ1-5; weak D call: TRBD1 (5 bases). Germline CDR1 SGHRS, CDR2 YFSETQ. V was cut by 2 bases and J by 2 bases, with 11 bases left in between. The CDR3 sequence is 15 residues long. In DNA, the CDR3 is TGCGCCAGCAGCTTATCGGGGGTGGGCAATCAGCCCCAGCATTTT. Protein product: CASSLSGVGNQPQHF.

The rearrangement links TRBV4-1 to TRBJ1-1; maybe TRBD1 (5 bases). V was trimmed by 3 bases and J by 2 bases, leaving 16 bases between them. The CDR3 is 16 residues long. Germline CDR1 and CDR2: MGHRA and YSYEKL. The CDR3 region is CASSQGPFGENTEAFF. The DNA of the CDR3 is TGCGCCAGCAGCCAGGGGCCTTTCGGAGAAAACACTGAAGCTTTCTTT.

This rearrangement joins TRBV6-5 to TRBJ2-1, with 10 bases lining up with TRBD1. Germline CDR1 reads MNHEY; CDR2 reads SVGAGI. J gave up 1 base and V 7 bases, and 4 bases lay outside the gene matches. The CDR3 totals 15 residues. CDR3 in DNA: TGTGCCAGCATGGGGACAGGGGTTTCCTACAATGAGCAGTTCTTC. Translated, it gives CASMGTGVSYNEQFF.

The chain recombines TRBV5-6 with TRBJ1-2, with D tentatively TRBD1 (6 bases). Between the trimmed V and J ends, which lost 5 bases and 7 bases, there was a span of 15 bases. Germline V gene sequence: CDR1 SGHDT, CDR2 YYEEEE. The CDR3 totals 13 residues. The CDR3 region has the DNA TGTGCCAGCAGTAATGGGGGGGCCGGTGGCTACACCTTC. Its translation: CASSNGGAGGYTF.

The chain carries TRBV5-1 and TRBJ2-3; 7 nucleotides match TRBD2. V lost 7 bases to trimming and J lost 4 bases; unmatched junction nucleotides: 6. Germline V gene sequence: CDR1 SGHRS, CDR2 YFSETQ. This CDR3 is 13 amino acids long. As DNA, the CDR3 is TGCGCCAGCGGGACGGGGGGTCCAGATACGCAGTATTTT. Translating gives CASGTGGPDTQYF.

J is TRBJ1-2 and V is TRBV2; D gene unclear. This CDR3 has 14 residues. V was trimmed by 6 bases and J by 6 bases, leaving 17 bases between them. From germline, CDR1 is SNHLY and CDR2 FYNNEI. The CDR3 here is CASRADTPLDGYTF. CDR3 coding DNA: TGTGCCAGCAGAGCTGACACCCCTCTGGATGGCTACACCTTC.

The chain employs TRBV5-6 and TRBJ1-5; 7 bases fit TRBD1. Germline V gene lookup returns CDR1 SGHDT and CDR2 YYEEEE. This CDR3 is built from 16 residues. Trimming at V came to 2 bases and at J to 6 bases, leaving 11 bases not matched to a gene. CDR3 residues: CASSLAETGASQPQHF. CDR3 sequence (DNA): TGTGCCAGCAGCTTAGCCGAAACAGGGGCGAGTCAGCCCCAGCATTTT.

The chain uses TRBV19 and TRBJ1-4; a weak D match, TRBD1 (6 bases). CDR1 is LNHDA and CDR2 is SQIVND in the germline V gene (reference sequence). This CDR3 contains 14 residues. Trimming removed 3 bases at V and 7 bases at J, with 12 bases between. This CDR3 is CASSIDRSGEKLFF. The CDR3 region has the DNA TGTGCCAGTAGTATCGACAGGTCTGGTGAAAAACTGTTTTTT.

CDR3 bases: TGTGCCAGTAGGGACAGACATAGCAATCAGCCCCAGCATTTT. As protein: CASRDRHSNQPQHF. The chain is built from TRBV19 and TRBJ1-5; the D gene is possibly TRBD1 (6 bases). Germline V CDR1 and CDR2: LNHDA, SQIVND (reference sequence). Trimming shortened V by 6 bases and J by 0 bases, and 9 bases separated the two germline ends. The CDR3 covers 14 residues. Full variable domain (remainder filled in from reference TRBV19 and TRBJ1-5): DGGITQSPKYLFRKEGQNVTLSCEQNLNHDAMYWYRQDPGQGLRLIYYSQIVNDFQKGDIAEGYSVSREKKESFPLTVTSAQKNPTAFYLCASRDRHSNQPQHFGDGTRLSIL.

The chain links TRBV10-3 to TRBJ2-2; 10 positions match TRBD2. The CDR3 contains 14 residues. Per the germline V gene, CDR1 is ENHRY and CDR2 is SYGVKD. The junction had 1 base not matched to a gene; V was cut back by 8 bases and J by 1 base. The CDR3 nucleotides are TGTGCCATCTTAGCGGGGGGGAACACCGGGGAGCTGTTTTTT. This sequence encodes CAILAGGNTGELFF.

CDR3 DNA sequence: TGTGCCAGCAGCCAAAAGGGGGCCCGGGGCTACACCTTC. It codes for CASSQKGARGYTF. This chain links TRBV3-1 (or the pseudogene TRBV3-2) with TRBJ1-2; 7 nucleotides agree with TRBD1. The V gene end was trimmed by 2 bases and the J gene end by 8 bases; junction bases not matched to a gene: 5. The CDR3 runs 13 residues. Germline V gene sequence: CDR1 LGHDT, CDR2 YNNKEL (reference sequence).

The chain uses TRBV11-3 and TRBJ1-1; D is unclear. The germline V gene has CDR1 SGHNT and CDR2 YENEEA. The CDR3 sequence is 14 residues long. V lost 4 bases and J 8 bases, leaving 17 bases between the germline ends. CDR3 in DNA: TGTGCCAGCAGCTCCCGGGGAGGTGGAGCCGAAGCTTTCTTT. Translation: CASSSRGGGAEAFF.

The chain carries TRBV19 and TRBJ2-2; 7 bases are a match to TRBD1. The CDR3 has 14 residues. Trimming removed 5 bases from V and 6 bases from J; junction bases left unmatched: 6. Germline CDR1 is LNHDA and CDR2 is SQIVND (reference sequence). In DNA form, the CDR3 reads TGTGCCAGTAGTGAACAGGGGTTTCCCGGGGAGCTGTTTTTT. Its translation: CASSEQGFPGELFF.

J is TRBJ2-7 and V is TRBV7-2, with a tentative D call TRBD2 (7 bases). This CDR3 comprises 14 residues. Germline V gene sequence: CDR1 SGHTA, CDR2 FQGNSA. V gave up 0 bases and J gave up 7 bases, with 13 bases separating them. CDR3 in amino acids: CASSLAAGANEQYF. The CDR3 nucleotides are TGTGCCAGCAGCTTAGCGGCGGGGGCGAATGAGCAGTACTTC.

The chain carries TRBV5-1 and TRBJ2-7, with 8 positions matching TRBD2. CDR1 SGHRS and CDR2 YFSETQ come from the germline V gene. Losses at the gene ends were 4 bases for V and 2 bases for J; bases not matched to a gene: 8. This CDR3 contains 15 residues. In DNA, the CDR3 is TGCGCCAGCAGCACCGGTAGCGGGATTGCCTACGAGCAGTACTTC. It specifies CASSTGSGIAYEQYF.

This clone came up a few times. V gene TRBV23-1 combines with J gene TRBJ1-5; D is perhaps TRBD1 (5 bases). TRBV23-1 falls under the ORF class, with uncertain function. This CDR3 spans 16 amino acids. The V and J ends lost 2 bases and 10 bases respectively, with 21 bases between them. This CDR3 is CASSQPRRRDRRPQHF. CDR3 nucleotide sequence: TGCGCCAGCAGTCAACCGCGAAGGAGGGACCGCAGACCCCAGCATTTT.

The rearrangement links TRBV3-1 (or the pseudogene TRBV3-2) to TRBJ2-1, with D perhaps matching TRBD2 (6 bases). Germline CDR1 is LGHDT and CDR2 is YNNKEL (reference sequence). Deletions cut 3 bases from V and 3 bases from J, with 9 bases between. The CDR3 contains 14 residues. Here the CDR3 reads CASSQGRGYNEQFF. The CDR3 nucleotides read TGTGCCAGCAGCCAGGGGCGGGGCTACAATGAGCAGTTCTTC.

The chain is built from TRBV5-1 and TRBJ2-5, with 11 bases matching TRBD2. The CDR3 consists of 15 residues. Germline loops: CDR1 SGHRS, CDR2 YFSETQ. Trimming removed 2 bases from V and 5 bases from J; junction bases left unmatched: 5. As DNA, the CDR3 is TGCGCCAGCAGCTTTAGCGGGGGGGACCGCGAGACCCAGTACTTC. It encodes CASSFSGGDRETQYF.

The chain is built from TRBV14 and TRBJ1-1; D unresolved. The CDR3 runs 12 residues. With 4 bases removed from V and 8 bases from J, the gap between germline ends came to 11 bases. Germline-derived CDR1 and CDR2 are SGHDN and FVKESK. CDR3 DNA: TGTGCCAGCAGCCTAACCCGAGTAGAAGCTTTCTTT. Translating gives CASSLTRVEAFF. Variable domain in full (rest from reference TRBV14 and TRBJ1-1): EAGVTQFPSHSVIEKGQTVTLRCDPISGHDNLYWYRRVMGKEIKFLLHFVKESKQDESGMPNNRFLAERTGGTYSTLKVQPAELEDSGVYFCASSLTRVEAFFGQGTRLTVV.

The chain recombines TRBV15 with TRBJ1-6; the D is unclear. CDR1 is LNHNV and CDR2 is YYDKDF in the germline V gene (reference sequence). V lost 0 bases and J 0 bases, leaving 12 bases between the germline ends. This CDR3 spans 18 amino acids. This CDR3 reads CATSREARRVSYNSPLHF. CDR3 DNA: TGTGCCACCAGCAGAGAGGCACGGAGGGTCTCCTATAATTCACCCCTCCACTTT. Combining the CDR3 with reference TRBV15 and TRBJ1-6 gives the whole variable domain DAMVIQNPRYQVTQFGKPVTLSCSQTLNHNVMYWYQQKSSQAPKLLFHYYDKDFNNEADTPDNFQSRRPNTSFCFLDIRSPGLGDTAMYLCATSREARRVSYNSPLHFGNGTRLTVT.

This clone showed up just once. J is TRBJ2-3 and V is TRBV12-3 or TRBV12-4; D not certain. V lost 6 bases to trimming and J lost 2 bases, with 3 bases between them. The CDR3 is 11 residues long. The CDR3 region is CASSFTDTQYF. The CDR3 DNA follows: TGTGCCAGCAGCTTCACAGATACGCAGTATTTT.